These 31 T cell receptor beta chains share one sample of origin, sequenced in a study of T-cell memory formation after mild COVID-19. TCRdb fed the 5' RACE reads into MiXCR, producing one record per CDR3 protein. This table has tens of thousands of distinct CDR3 sequences, 9.5% to 15% appearing once. Sequencing was done on a sample of PBMCs or a T cell subset sorted from them (not recorded which). The receptors here all came from a man aged 18 to 29 who had mild COVID-19 (a few samples of this study predate the infection). Cell type and time point are not known.

The rearrangement uses TRBV6-4 and TRBJ2-3, with D maybe TRBD2 (7 bases). The germline V gene encodes CDR1 MRHNA and CDR2 SNTAGT. This CDR3 is 15 amino acids long. Trimming left V 4 bases short and J 2 bases short, with 13 bases between. CDR3 bases: TGTGCCAGCAGTGTCCGGGGGGCCCTCACAGATACGCAGTATTTT. Protein sequence: CASSVRGALTDTQYF.

The chain combines TRBV14 with TRBJ2-2; 9 bases fit TRBD2. The germline V gene has CDR1 SGHDN and CDR2 FVKESK. The CDR3 runs 16 residues. Unmatched junction bases numbered 3, after V lost 4 bases and J lost 0 bases. The chain's CDR3 is CASSLLAGSNTGELFF. The CDR3 nucleotides are TGTGCCAGCAGCCTCCTAGCGGGGTCGAACACCGGGGAGCTGTTTTTT.

This clonotype has more than one count but fewer than ten. The rearrangement links TRBV7-9 to TRBJ2-2; D remains ambiguous. The CDR3 extends over 12 amino acids. Trimming left V 3 bases short and J 5 bases short, with 4 bases between. In germline, CDR1 is SEHNR, CDR2 FQNEAQ (reference sequence). CDR3 sequence: CASSFDTGELFF. CDR3 in DNA: TGTGCCAGCAGCTTTGATACCGGGGAGCTGTTTTTT.

This chain uses TRBV5-1 with TRBJ1-1; no clear D. V gave up 0 bases and J gave up 1 base, with 10 bases separating them. The CDR3 is 15 amino acids. Germline CDR1 SGHRS, CDR2 YFSETQ. The CDR3 DNA reads TGCGCCAGCAGCTTGGCTCCGGGAGGGAACACTGAAGCTTTCTTT. Amino acids: CASSLAPGGNTEAFF.

J is TRBJ1-3 and V is TRBV9; possible D gene TRBD1, 5 bases. Germline assignment: CDR1 SGDLS and CDR2 YYNGEE. Between the trimmed V and J ends, which lost 4 bases and 0 bases, there was a span of 14 bases. The CDR3 length is 16 residues. Written as DNA, the CDR3 is TGTGCCAGCAGCCTCGCGGGGGAGGACTCTGGAAACACCATATATTTT. Translation: CASSLAGEDSGNTIYF.

This chain connects TRBV4-1 to TRBJ1-2, with D possibly being TRBD1 (6 bases). Germline V gene data show CDR1 as MGHRA and CDR2 as YSYEKL. This CDR3 comprises 14 residues. V gave up 3 bases and J gave up 6 bases, with 14 bases separating them. Here the CDR3 reads CASSHRQANDGYTF. CDR3 bases: TGCGCCAGCAGCCACAGACAGGCGAACGATGGCTACACCTTC.

The chain is built from TRBV4-1 and TRBJ1-1, with D unclear. V was trimmed by 0 bases and J by 10 bases, leaving 12 bases between them. The CDR3 is made up of 13 amino acids. CDR1 is MGHRA and CDR2 is YSYEKL in the germline V gene. The CDR3 DNA reads TGCGCCAGCAGCCAAGATTCGCGGGTAGCAGCTTTCTTT. It encodes CASSQDSRVAAFF.

There are a few counts of this clonotype. The chain combines TRBV28 with TRBJ2-1; perhaps TRBD2 as D (6 bases). Looked up from germline, CDR1 is MDHEN and CDR2 is SYDVKM. This CDR3 has 15 amino acids. V gave up 5 bases and J gave up 0 bases, with 11 bases separating them. The CDR3: CASSPGVYSYNEQFF. CDR3 nucleotides: TGTGCCAGCAGTCCGGGGGTGTACTCCTACAATGAGCAGTTCTTC.

This clonotype was seen more than once but under ten times. The rearrangement links TRBV5-1 to TRBJ2-7; the D call may be TRBD1 or TRBD2 (5 bases each). The germline V and J ends were trimmed by 1 base and 0 bases, with 14 bases remaining between them. The CDR3 has 16 amino acids. The germline V gene encodes CDR1 SGHRS and CDR2 YFSETQ. The CDR3 sequence: CASSLRNWGSSYEQYF. CDR3 nucleotide sequence: TGCGCCAGCAGCTTGAGAAATTGGGGGTCCTCCTACGAGCAGTACTTC.

The chain joins TRBV5-6 to TRBJ2-5, with 8 positions matching TRBD1. This CDR3 contains 15 residues. CDR1 and CDR2 (germline): SGHDT, YYEEEE. V dropped 3 bases and J dropped 6; count of bases not matched to a gene: 10. In DNA form, the CDR3 reads TGTGCCAGCAGCTCGGACAGGGTTGAACTACAGACCCAGTACTTC. The encoded protein is CASSSDRVELQTQYF.

This clonotype appeared a few times. The chain links TRBV20-1 to TRBJ2-1; 15 bases match TRBD2. Trimming at V came to 6 bases and at J to 4 bases, leaving 7 bases not matched to a gene. Germline-derived CDR1 and CDR2 are DFQATT and SNEGSKA (reference sequence). The CDR3 totals 16 residues. CDR3 sequence: CSADGTSGGNYNEQFF. For the CDR3, the DNA is TGCAGTGCCGACGGGACTAGCGGGGGGAATTACAATGAGCAGTTCTTC.

The CDR3 DNA reads as TGTGCCAGCAGCCAAGAAGGGGCTAGCGGGGGCTACAATGAGCAGTTCTTC. Protein sequence: CASSQEGASGGYNEQFF. The chain joins TRBV4-2 to TRBJ2-1; TRBD2 agrees at 10 bases. The CDR3 runs 17 residues. Trimming cost V 0 bases and J 3 bases; bases outside gene matches: 5. Germline V gene data show CDR1 as LGHNA and CDR2 as YNFKEQ.

The table lists this clonotype with a few counts. This chain links TRBV5-1 with TRBJ1-2; TRBD1 is a possible D gene (5 bases). Deletions cut 0 bases from V and 6 bases from J, with 15 bases between. CDR3 length equals 15 residues. Germline CDR1 and CDR2: SGHRS and YFSETQ. CDR3 sequence reads: CASSLGEGPGHGYTF. As DNA, the CDR3 is TGCGCCAGCAGCTTGGGGGAGGGGCCGGGTCATGGCTACACCTTC.

The chain uses TRBV4-3 and TRBJ2-1; no definite D call. Looked up from germline, CDR1 is LGHNA and CDR2 is YSLEER. The CDR3 consists of 12 residues. Between the trimmed V and J ends, which lost 0 bases and 7 bases, there was a span of 4 bases. CDR3 residues: CASSQDGNEQFF. CDR3 DNA sequence: TGCGCCAGCAGCCAAGATGGGAATGAGCAGTTCTTC.

This clonotype was picked up a small number of times. This chain connects TRBV29-1 to TRBJ2-5; D remains unclear. There are 12 residues in the CDR3. Germline V lookup: CDR1 SQVTM, CDR2 ANQGSEA. Trimming stripped 4 bases from V and 1 base from J, with 7 bases between. The CDR3: CSVVVFQETQYF. The CDR3 DNA reads as TGCAGCGTTGTGGTGTTCCAAGAGACCCAGTACTTC.

The chain recombines TRBV5-1 with TRBJ2-1, with a tentative D call TRBD1 (6 bases). The germline gives CDR1 SGHRS, CDR2 YFSETQ. The CDR3 has 11 amino acids. V dropped 3 bases and J dropped 10 bases, with 8 bases sitting between them. CDR3 sequence (DNA): TGCGCCAGCAGCTCCGGGACAGAGCAGTTCTTC. Translation: CASSSGTEQFF.

This clonotype was observed a few times. The genes are TRBV7-8 and TRBJ2-5; D is undetermined. Trimming pared 7 bases from V and 4 bases from J, leaving 10 bases between. CDR3 length: 12 residues. Germline values: CDR1 SGHVS, CDR2 FQNEAQ. CDR3 amino acids: CASTAWGETQYF. CDR3 bases: TGTGCCAGCACCGCGTGGGGAGAGACCCAGTACTTC.

This clonotype has just a few counts. The V gene is TRBV7-9, the J gene TRBJ2-3; TRBD2 matches at 8 bases. CDR1 is SEHNR and CDR2 is FQNEAQ in the germline V gene (reference sequence). This CDR3 is built from 16 residues. V was clipped by 4 bases and J by 9 bases; unmatched bases: 15. CDR3 in amino acids: CASSSPTSVGGWTQYF. Written as DNA, the CDR3 is TGTGCCAGCAGCTCCCCGACTAGCGTGGGGGGTTGGACGCAGTATTTT. Combining the CDR3 with reference TRBV7-9 and TRBJ2-3 gives the whole variable domain DTGVSQNPRHKITKRGQNVTFRCDPISEHNRLYWYRQTLGQGPEFLTYFQNEAQLEKSRLLSDRFSAERPKGSFSTLEIQRTEQGDSAMYLCASSSPTSVGGWTQYFGPGTRLTVL.

V gene TRBV29-1 combines with J gene TRBJ2-7; possible D gene TRBD2, 6 bases. Germline CDR1 and CDR2: SQVTM and ANQGSEA. The CDR3 has 13 residues. V lost 7 bases and J lost 2, with 15 bases in between. The CDR3 loop reads CSAGGKATYEQYF. CDR3 DNA sequence: TGCAGCGCTGGGGGGAAGGCGACCTACGAGCAGTACTTC.

A few counts support this clonotype. The V gene is TRBV27, the J gene TRBJ1-2, with D possibly TRBD1 on 5 matching bases. Trimming took 0 bases from V and 5 from J, leaving 7 bases between them. This CDR3 comprises 13 residues. In germline, CDR1 is MNHEY, CDR2 SMNVEV (reference sequence). Written as DNA, the CDR3 is TGTGCCAGCAGTTTATCGAAGGGGTATGGCTACACCTTC. Translating gives CASSLSKGYGYTF.

This chain joins TRBV7-2 and TRBJ2-1, with TRBD2 matching over 10 bases. The CDR3 extends over 15 amino acids. Germline CDR1 and CDR2: SGHTA and FQGNSA. V shed 5 bases, J shed 6 bases, and the junction held 7 bases outside the gene matches. The CDR3 protein is CASSAGLAGANEQFF. For the CDR3, the DNA is TGTGCCAGCAGCGCAGGGCTAGCGGGAGCCAATGAGCAGTTCTTC.

J is TRBJ2-7 and V is TRBV6-4, with D tentatively TRBD1 (6 bases). The CDR3 is made up of 16 amino acids. Per germline, CDR1 MRHNA and CDR2 SNTAGT. Deletions cut 0 bases from V and 5 bases from J, with 17 bases between. The CDR3 coding sequence is TGTGCCAGCAGTGACTCGTTAACAGGGTATCATCACGAGCAGTACTTC. It is translated as CASSDSLTGYHHEQYF.

This clonotype has just a few counts. This chain links TRBV7-9 with TRBJ2-5, with 9 bases that match TRBD1. The CDR3 spans 15 residues. The V and J ends lost 5 bases and 4 bases, in that order; junction bases with no gene match: 8. Germline-derived CDR1 and CDR2 are SEHNR and FQNEAQ (reference sequence). Here the CDR3 DNA reads TGTGCCAGCAGCCACCCGGGACAGGGTAGAGAGACCCAGTACTTC. Translating it yields CASSHPGQGRETQYF.

This clonotype was recorded a few times. The V call is TRBV7-9, the J call TRBJ2-7; D is unclear. The V gene's germline CDR1 is SEHNR and CDR2 FQNEAQ (reference sequence). The length of the CDR3 is 14 residues. V was shortened by 1 base and J by 0 bases, with 7 bases between the two germline ends. CDR3 DNA sequence: TGTGCCAGCAGCTTAGTAACCGACTCCTACGAGCAGTACGTC. As protein: CASSLVTDSYEQYV.

The rearrangement joins TRBV27 to TRBJ1-1; D is undetermined. V gave up 3 bases and J gave up 5 bases, with 13 bases separating them. Germline-derived CDR1 and CDR2 are MNHEY and SMNVEV (reference sequence). This CDR3 is 14 amino acids long. CDR3 DNA sequence: TGTGCCAGCAGTTTCGGCTTCCGTAAGACTGAAGCTTTCTTT. It is translated as CASSFGFRKTEAFF.

The chain combines TRBV7-9 with TRBJ1-1; a weak D match, TRBD1 (5 bases). The ends were cut back, 0 bases at V and 2 bases at J, with 16 bases in the middle. CDR1 and CDR2 (germline): SEHNR, FQNEAQ (reference sequence). CDR3 length: 17 residues. CDR3 nucleotide sequence: TGTGCCAGCAGCTTAGCGCGTAGTTCCAGGGAAAACACTGAAGCTTTCTTT. It specifies CASSLARSSRENTEAFF. Full variable domain (outside the CDR3, taken from reference TRBV7-9 and TRBJ1-1): DTGVSQNPRHKITKRGQNVTFRCDPISEHNRLYWYRQTLGQGPEFLTYFQNEAQLEKSRLLSDRFSAERPKGSFSTLEIQRTEQGDSAMYLCASSLARSSRENTEAFFGQGTRLTVV.

The J gene is TRBJ2-3, the V gene TRBV5-1, with 7 bases matching TRBD1. V lost 4 bases to trimming and J lost 0 bases; unmatched junction nucleotides: 8. Germline lookup yields CDR1 SGHRS and CDR2 YFSETQ. The length of the CDR3 is 16 residues. CDR3 loop: CASSVLQGTSTDTQYF. CDR3 DNA: TGCGCCAGCAGCGTACTACAGGGGACAAGCACAGATACGCAGTATTTT.

The genes are TRBV15 and TRBJ2-7, with TRBD1 as a possible D gene (6 bases). Trimming left V 0 bases short and J 6 bases short, with 15 bases between. Germline V gene sequence: CDR1 LNHNV, CDR2 YYDKDF (reference sequence). This CDR3 comprises 15 residues. CDR3 region: CATSRDQGQFSEQYV. The CDR3 nucleotides are TGTGCCACCAGCAGAGACCAGGGACAATTCTCCGAGCAGTACGTC.

This clonotype was counted a few times. CDR3 DNA: TGTGCCAGCAAAGGGGGCCCGGGTATTGAGCAGTTCTTC. Translating gives CASKGGPGIEQFF. This rearrangement joins TRBV5-5 to TRBJ2-1, with TRBD1 matching 7 bases. The CDR3 has 13 residues. CDR1 is SGHKS, CDR2 YYEKEE, per germline (reference sequence). V was clipped by 6 bases and J by 9 bases; unmatched bases: 9.

The table lists this clonotype with a few counts. This rearrangement joins TRBV5-1 to TRBJ1-2; D possibly corresponds to TRBD1 (6 bases). CDR3 size: 11 residues. Germline V gene data show CDR1 as SGHRS and CDR2 as YFSETQ. V was trimmed by 5 bases and J by 8 bases, leaving 10 bases between them. CDR3 region: CASSSDSGYTF. The CDR3 DNA reads as TGCGCCAGCAGTTCGGACAGCGGCTACACCTTC.

This clonotype appeared a few times. The chain joins TRBV7-2 to TRBJ2-7; 12 bases line up with TRBD2. Germline-derived CDR1 and CDR2 are SGHTA and FQGNSA. V lost 8 bases, J lost 6 bases, and 5 bases stayed unmatched. This CDR3 has 13 amino acids. CDR3 sequence (DNA): TGTGCCAGCGCTAGCGGGGGGGGGAGCGAGCAGTACTTC. It specifies CASASGGGSEQYF.